This TCR beta chain was captured in a study of T cell responses to AZD1222 COVID-19 vaccine. Profiling relied on immunoSEQ multiplex PCR, and the TCRdb table lists in-frame clones only, not all of them. The sample records about 130,000 clones, roughly 93% being singletons. Trimming at V came to 2 bases and at J to 4 bases, leaving 7 bases not matched to a gene. The length of the CDR3 is 15 residues. Per germline, CDR1 SGHRS and CDR2 YFSETQ. Findings of the study overall: It should be noted that donors were predominantly white British and more often female, and clonal diversity was possibly underestimated. Regions 160-218 and 743-854 dominated among vaccine-associated CD4 TCRs spanning spike. Seropositive AZD1222 recipients at baseline numbered only five or six. After two AZD1222 doses, spike-specific TCR breadth and depth rose versus day 0.

A remark on this clone: Its cognate antigen is unknown.

The chain recombines TRBV5-1 with TRBJ1-2; 8 bases align to TRBD1. This TCR was recovered from an adult who received the AZD1222 COVID-19 vaccine. The sample in question was peripheral blood, obtained 28 days after the second AZD1222 dose. DNA of the CDR3: TGCGCCAGCAGCTTTTCTCAAGGACAGGGCTATGGCTACACCTTC. Its protein is CASSFSQGQGYGYTF.